Listed here is a single T cell receptor (beta chain). What it binds is not known. The data belong to a study of PD-1 blockade in classical Hodgkin lymphoma. Study-wide findings and caveats: Patients with a complete response exhibited baseline diversity comparable to newly diagnosed patients. Exclusion applied to patients who initiated nivolumab less than 1 year following ASCT. Repertoire differences lack defined causes, possibly disease activity or prior therapy. In CD4+ cells, TCR diversity went up significantly by C4D1, but in CD8+ cells it did not.

The CDR3 spans 15 residues. CDR1 and CDR2 from the germline V gene are MGHRA and YSYEKL. V shed 0 bases and J shed 0 bases, with 6 bases lying between them. The protocol was immunoSEQ multiplex PCR, while the TCRdb copy is restricted to in-frame clones and leaves out a portion. The repertoire has 50,000 to 75,000 clones, approximately 90% of them found once; the top ten carry less than 6.5%. All patients relapsed after autologous stem cell transplantation, and brentuximab vedotin exposure varied. This sample comprised peripheral blood mononuclear cells (PBMCs), obtained before the second cycle of nivolumab. The receptor was isolated from a human donor with classical Hodgkin lymphoma. The chain uses TRBV4-1 and TRBJ1-3; D gene unclear. The CDR3 coding sequence is TGCGCCAGCAGCCAAGAGGGAGGCTCTGGAAACACCATATATTTT. Its protein is CASSQEGGSGNTIYF.